This TCR beta chain appears in the sequencing data of a study of cytomegalovirus exposure and HLA in healthy donors (dated by TCRdb to about 2017). With regard to the full study: According to an earlier analysis of a few hundred of the donors, about 179 million T cells yielded 90 million to 130 million unique TCR beta sequences and less than 300 Gb of sequence data. Roughly 300 gigabases of sequencing data and approximately 85 million unique TCR sequences were included in an early release covering under 650 HLA-typed donors. Among the approximately 400 genotyped donors, around 81% belonged to the genetic ancestry cluster associated with self-reported Caucasian donors. The study aimed to test whether signatures of past pathogen exposure could be identified by cataloging public T cell receptors. The study used immunosequencing to profile the T cell repertoires of approximately 640 subjects and linked those repertoires to cytomegalovirus serostatus. In addition to the first cohort of hundreds of subjects, a separate validation cohort of 120 different subjects was used. The study combined high-throughput TCR immunosequencing, statistical association of individual TCRs with disease status, and machine learning to predict cytomegalovirus infection status. In a later analysis, previously published TCR beta repertoires from fewer than 750 donors were re-analyzed and high-resolution HLA genotyping was added so that TCR occurrence patterns could be studied. In the later analysis, no new phenotypic data were used to find candidate immune exposures; instead, reliance was placed on TCR beta sequences and their occurrence across donors. An earlier analysis of more than 450 of the donors used high-throughput TCR beta sequencing to judge whether each TCR beta V gene segment behaved as functional or pseudogenic. Alongside the repertoire data, information on donor age, sex, ethnicity and CMV serostatus was compiled. A later genetic analysis used genome-wide SNP genotypes for about three fifths of the 666 donors, treating that subset as a discovery cohort. Every repertoire in the discovery cohort had been generated on one and the same sequencing platform. Both class I and class II loci were covered by HLA typing, at four-digit resolution. The number of donors typed differed by locus, with 629-630 for A, B, C, DRB1 and DQB1, 522 for DQA1, over 600 for DPA1, and 450 to 480 for DPB1. Roughly 5 DR-DQ haplotypes were handled as single units for association and clustering, since linkage in the cohort was strong. Across roughly 420 genotyped donors of the cohort, an average of approximately 240,000 unique TCR beta nucleotide sequences per donor were sequenced, and 15% to 20% of those sequences were non-productive.

Study-level results and caveats: Cytomegalovirus status was reported to be diagnosed by the classifier with high specificity and sensitivity in both the original and validation cohorts. The study gave a list of about 170 TCR beta chains associated with cytomegalovirus. A group of highly shared sequence variants was considered likely to be a technical artifact of the sequencing pipeline. Because counts were too low, more than 15 rarely observed V segments, including chromosome 9 orphons, were left out of the earlier analysis of several hundred of the donors. It was suggested by the authors that the approach could potentially be generalized to other disease states and immunological phenotypes. A few of the identified cytomegalovirus-associated TCR beta chains were confirmed in vitro to be specific for cytomegalovirus antigens. Sequencing depth was assumed to be roughly uniform across donors in the presence/absence analyses, though that assumption may not hold. According to a later analysis, TCR association rates differed among HLA loci, with DRB1 alleles showing the most associated TCRs and HLA-C alleles showing the fewest. The cohort was sequenced for TCR beta chains only, and without alpha or paired-chain data the features that could be detected were limited. A further reported finding was that TCR beta sequences accurately predicted the HLA-A and HLA-B alleles for most subjects in the first cohort. For the cohort, immune exposure information was limited to CMV serostatus. The 87-base-pair reads could not distinguish some IMGT-functional V segments, including TRBV6-2 and TRBV6-3, so those segments were excluded. In a later analysis, HLA-associated TCR beta chains showed more clonal expansion and lower generation probabilities than non-associated chains that were equally common. At a false discovery rate of 0.05, a later analysis linked around 17,000 TCR beta sequences to specific HLA alleles. An earlier analysis of approximately 540 of the donors showed that most TCR beta V segments appeared in productive rearrangements either about 87% or about 30% of the time, which broadly matched IMGT annotations. Assigning TCR associations to individual alleles was difficult when HLA alleles, especially DR and DQ, strongly co-occurred. Across donors, most TCR sequences were observed very rarely, whereas some public TCRs were present in many individuals. Linkage disequilibrium might explain the correlated functional status among segregating V segments, but an unknown experimental factor could not be ruled out. V-gene and J-gene trimming of TCR beta chains was associated with a missense DCLRE1C variant in a later genetic analysis, and the association was replicated in an independent cohort. HLA typing was unavailable for some donors at each locus, so association tests used only the typed subset. A later analysis reported that several top co-occurrence clusters appeared linked to parvovirus B19, influenza, CMV and Epstein-Barr virus. Compared with the roughly 700-donor mean, donors in an Asian-associated ancestry cluster had fewer N-insertions in productive TCRs, according to a later genetic analysis. In a later analysis, most CMV-associated TCR beta chains were found to appear HLA-restricted, with HLA associations seemingly driven largely by CMV exposure.

In regard to this clone: The specificity of this receptor is unknown. Base quality data are lacking; no much larger clone is found one base away.

Library construction relied on the immunoSEQ multiplex PCR assay. A mixture of 60 forward primers for TCR Vbeta segments and 13 reverse primers for TCR Jbeta segments was used in the multiplex PCR. The CDR3 region of rearranged TCR beta genes was amplified from genomic DNA by a multiplex PCR assay. The Illumina HiSeq System was used to sequence the amplified TCR beta libraries as 87-base-pair reads. As for how the authors treated the data: A later analysis counted some 74 million unique TCR beta chains across the 666 repertoires, and approximately 11 million of these chains were shared by at least two donors. Raw reads were error-corrected and collapsed into unique sequences by a nearest-neighbor algorithm in which closely related sequences were merged to remove PCR and sequencing errors. To assign V, D and J gene segments, CDR3 sequences were aligned to IMGT reference sequences. For a sequence to be retained, a match of at least six nucleotides to both a V gene segment and a J gene segment was required. A rearrangement counted as productive if the CDR3 had no stop codons and remained in frame with V and J, and every other rearrangement counted as non-productive. CDR3 was defined according to IMGT convention as the region running from the second conserved V-encoded cysteine to the conserved J-encoded phenylalanine. The earlier analysis of some 580 of the donors excluded any sequence lacking an unambiguous match to a single V gene segment. In an earlier analysis of approximately 550 of the donors, V segments were called functional above 56.7% productive rearrangements and were called segregating when the between-donor standard deviation exceeded 5%. A statistical classification framework was built to diagnose cytomegalovirus status from the catalog of TCR beta chain sequences. A later analysis assigned V and J genes by comparing TCR nucleotide sequences with IMGT/GENE-DB human TR gene sequences. In a later analysis, CDR3 sequences and most-parsimonious VDJ recombination scenarios were assigned using the TCRdist pipeline. In a later analysis, each TCR beta chain was defined by its CDR3 amino acid sequence together with its V-gene family, and reads lacking a unique V-gene family were excluded. As a way to deal with suspected cross-contamination and a sequencing artifact, a later analysis dropped roughly 600 nucleotide sequences that were highly shared and had low generation probability. In a later analysis, a clonal expansion index for each public chain was calculated from normalized within-repertoire ranks of inferred template counts. In a later analysis, generation probabilities were computed with a VDJ recombination model fitted to out-of-frame rearrangements, and the resulting probabilities were checked against IGoR. In a later analysis, hypergeometric tests were used to score TCR-TCR, TCR-HLA and TCR-CMV co-occurrence, with a repertoire-size bias correction applied to TCR pairs. In a later analysis, false discovery rates were estimated by permuting HLA or CMV assignments 20 times. A later analysis grouped co-occurring TCRs with DBSCAN, adding TCRdist sequence similarity when clustering within HLA-allele-positive subsets. Co-occurrence clustering excluded repertoires with fewer than 30,000 or more than 120,000 public chains, plus five with anomalous nucleotide sharing. TCRdb's version of the immuneACCESS table is confined to in-frame rearrangements and falls short of the full clone set. An unresolved V gene accounts for under half of the shortfall where checked; the remainder is of unknown origin. V, J and clone size are taken as reported in that table, and D and trimming were inferred from the DNA itself. This sample holds 150,000 to 200,000 clones; approximately 79% were observed only once. The biggest ten clones account for more than 12% of the sample.

The cohort consisted of 666 healthy bone marrow donors. At the time of sampling, all cohort members were nominally healthy, though unrecorded immune exposures were likely present. The donor tested CMV seropositive, placing the donor among the 289 seropositive members of the cohort. Each donor provided a peripheral blood sample, and peripheral blood mononuclear cells were used for TCR beta sequencing. Genomic DNA was extracted from the blood cell samples with the Qiagen DNeasy Blood Extraction Kit. For CDR1 and CDR2, the germline V gene lists MDHEN and SYDVKM. The CDR3, from cysteine to phenylalanine, totals 12 residues. The only DNA kept is the CDR3, 36 bases in frame from the first base. V lost 4 bases and J lost 1 base; the stretch between them is 4 bases long.

The receptor's source is a man between 50 and 59 years old in good health and CMV-seropositive. The chain employs TRBV28 and TRBJ1-2; a confident D gene designation cannot be given. The specimen sequenced was PBMCs. The CDR3 is CASSSGNYGYTF. In nucleotides, the sequence is TGTGCCAGCAGTTCGGGTAACTATGGCTACACCTTC.